The sequence of this TCR beta chain was determined in a study of T cell responses to AZD1222 COVID-19 vaccine. Whole-study findings and limits: Along spike, vaccine-associated CD4 TCRs were found throughout, with dominance at 160-218 and 743-854.

J was trimmed by 5 bases and V by 0 bases; bases with no gene match: 10. CDR3 length: 16 amino acids. The germline CDR1 and CDR2 sequences are MNHEY and SMNVEV (reference sequence). Libraries were prepared by immunoSEQ multiplex PCR; TCRdb keeps only in-frame clonotypes and omits some of them. The sample has 180,000 or so clones, around 92% seen once. Points on this clone: The antigen remains unidentified.

The TCR sequence derives from an adult who received the AZD1222 COVID-19 vaccine. J is TRBJ2-7 and V is TRBV27, with TRBD2 matching 7 bases. The material sequenced was peripheral blood, taken 28 days after the second AZD1222 dose. The DNA for the CDR3 is TGTGCCAGCAGTTTATCGGCGGGAGAGGTGTTCCACGAGCAGTACTTC. Protein: CASSLSAGEVFHEQYF.